These T cell receptor delta chains were read from a single sample in a study of delta chains in infants with herpesvirus infections. TCRdb ran CATT on the RT-PCR reads. This sample has some 3,400 delta-chain clones, with about 30% found just once. The material sequenced was peripheral blood, taken at time point 3 of longitudinal follow-up. The receptors originated from a human donor who was a Ugandan infant, either HIV-exposed or HIV-unexposed (not recorded which). Each CDR3 is given with its conserved first and last residue. Fields, in order: clone size, J gene, D gene, V gene, CDR3 protein, CDR3 DNA. D genes are given only for firm matches. Rows give clone size only sometimes, using once, few, many, or a class for an expanded clone.

>medium-sized|TRDJ1|-|TRDV1
CALGEPPRAPEVYTDKLIF
TGTGCTCTTGGGGAACCGCCCCGTGCCCCAGAGGTATACACCGATAAACTCATCTTT
>medium-sized|TRDJ1|TRDD2|TRDV1
CALGELKPTFLRDCGIAGSYTDKLIF
TGTGCTCTTGGGGAACTGAAACCCACCTTCCTACGTGACTGTGGGATAGCGGGGTCGTACACCGATAAACTCATCTTT
>large|TRDJ1|TRDD3|TRDV2
CACDILGDTRTDKLIF
TGTGCCTGTGACATACTGGGGGATACGCGAACCGATAAACTCATCTTT
>-|TRDJ3|-|TRDV2
CACDTMPGAPTWDTRQMFF
TGTGCCTGTGACACCATGCCTGGGGCCCCGACCTGGGACACCCGACAGATGTTTTTC
>few|TRDJ1|-|TRDV1
CALGEPFFRLPTHHTDKLIF
TGTGCTCTTGGGGAACCCTTCTTTAGACTCCCAACCCACCACACCGATAAACTCATCTTT
>medium-sized|TRDJ2|TRDD3|TRDV2
CACDTLGEALTAQLFF
TGTGCCTGTGACACCCTGGGGGAAGCTTTGACAGCACAACTCTTCTTT
>-|TRDJ1|TRDD3|TRDV1
CALGEHRTRWGVHFSKLIF
TGTGCTCTTGGGGAACACCGAACGCGCTGGGGGGTTCATTTCAGTAAACTCATCTTT
>few|TRDJ1|-|TRDV1
CALGDTSLLLGDTPYLCDKLIF
-
>few|TRDJ1|TRDD3|TRDV1
CALGERLISPLGDISADKLIF
TGTGCTCTTGGGGAACGATTGATATCGCCACTGGGGGATATTTCAGCCGATAAACTCATCTTT
>-|TRDJ1|TRDD3|TRDV2
CACDPYYWGARDKLIF
TGTGCCTGTGACCCCTATTACTGGGGGGCCCGCGATAAACTCATCTTT
>few|TRDJ1|-|TRDV1
CALGLGPPTGVWGYTDKLIF
TGTGCTCTTGGACTTGGCCCCCCTACGGGCGTTTGGGGGTACACCGATAAACTCATCTTT
>-|TRDJ1|TRDD3|TRDV1
CALGENPGLGDTNKLIF
TGTGCTCTTGGGGAAAACCCAGGCCTGGGGGATACTAATAAACTCATCTTT
>medium-sized|TRDJ1|TRDD3|TRDV1
CALGEPLLVLPWGIWWGYTDKLIF
TGTGCTCTTGGGGAACCACTTTTGGTCCTACCCTGGGGGATTTGGTGGGGGTACACCGATAAACTCATCTTT
>few|TRDJ1|TRDD3|TRDV1
CALGEPRPPLLGRTEVYTDKLIF
TGTGCTCTTGGGGAACCCCGGCCCCCGTTACTGGGGCGAACTGAGGTGTACACCGATAAACTCATCTTT
>-|TRDJ1|TRDD3|TRDV1
CALGTEGPISYWGIRRFDKLIF
TGTGCTCTTGGGACCGAAGGGCCTATCTCGTACTGGGGGATACGCCGGTTCGATAAACTCATCTTT
>-|TRDJ1|TRDD3|TRDV2
CACDILGDTRYTDKLIF
TGTGCCTGTGACATACTGGGGGATACTCGGTACACCGATAAACTCATCTTT